This T cell receptor beta chain derives from a study of blood T cell repertoires in COVID-19. In the authors' workflow: Reference gene primer amplification gave estimated nucleated cell counts. The method was immunoSEQ multiplex PCR; TCRdb's version includes in-frame clones alone and lacks a portion of them. V and J calls and clone size are as listed in that table; D and trimming were resolved from the DNA. The table includes around 320,000 clones, around nine tenths detected once. The CDR3 length is 12 residues. Looked up from germline, CDR1 is SQVTM and CDR2 is ANQGSEA. V was pared by 6 bases and J by 11 bases, with 11 bases of the junction left unmatched.

The genes are TRBV29-1 and TRBJ1-1; 8 bases fit TRBD1. This clonotype was sampled from a woman under 40 who had been exposed to COVID-19. Sequenced input: PBMCs or T cells enriched from blood (not recorded which). The CDR3 bases are TGCAGCGTCCCCGTCCAGGGGGCGAAGGCTTTCTTT. Translation gives CSVPVQGAKAFF.